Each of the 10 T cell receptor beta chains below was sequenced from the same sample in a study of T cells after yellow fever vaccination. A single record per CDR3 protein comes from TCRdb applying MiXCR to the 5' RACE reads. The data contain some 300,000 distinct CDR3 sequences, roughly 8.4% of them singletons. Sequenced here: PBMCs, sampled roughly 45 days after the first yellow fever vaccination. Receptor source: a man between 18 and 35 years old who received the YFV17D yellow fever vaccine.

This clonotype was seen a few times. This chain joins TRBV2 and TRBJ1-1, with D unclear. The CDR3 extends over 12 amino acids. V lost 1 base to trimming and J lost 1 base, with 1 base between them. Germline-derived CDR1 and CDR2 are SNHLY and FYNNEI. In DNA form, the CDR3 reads TGTGCCAGCAGTGAAGGGAACACTGAAGCTTTCTTT. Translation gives CASSEGNTEAFF.

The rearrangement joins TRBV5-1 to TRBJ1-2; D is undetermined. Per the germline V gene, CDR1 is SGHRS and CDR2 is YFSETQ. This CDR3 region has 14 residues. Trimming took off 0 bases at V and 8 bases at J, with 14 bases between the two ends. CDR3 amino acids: CASSLEDWVGGYTF. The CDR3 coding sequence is TGCGCCAGCAGCTTGGAGGATTGGGTTGGCGGCTACACCTTC.

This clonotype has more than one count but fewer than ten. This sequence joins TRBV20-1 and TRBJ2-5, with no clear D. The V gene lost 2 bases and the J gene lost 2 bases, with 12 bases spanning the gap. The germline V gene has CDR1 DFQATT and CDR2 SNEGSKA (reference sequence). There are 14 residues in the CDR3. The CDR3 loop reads CSARRSGIQETQYF. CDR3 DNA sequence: TGCAGTGCTAGACGATCTGGCATACAAGAGACCCAGTACTTC.

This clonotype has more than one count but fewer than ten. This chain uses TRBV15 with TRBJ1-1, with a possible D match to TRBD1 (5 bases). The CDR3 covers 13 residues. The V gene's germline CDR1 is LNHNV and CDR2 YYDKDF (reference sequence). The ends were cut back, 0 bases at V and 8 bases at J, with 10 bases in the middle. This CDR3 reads CATSRDLREEAFF. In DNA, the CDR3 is TGTGCCACCAGCAGAGACCTCAGGGAGGAAGCTTTCTTT.

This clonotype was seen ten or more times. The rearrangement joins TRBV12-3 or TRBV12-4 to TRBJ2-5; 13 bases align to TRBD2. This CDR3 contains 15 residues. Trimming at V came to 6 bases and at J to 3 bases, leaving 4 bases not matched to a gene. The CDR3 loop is CASSHGLAGEETQYF. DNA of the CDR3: TGTGCCAGCAGCCACGGACTAGCGGGGGAAGAGACCCAGTACTTC.

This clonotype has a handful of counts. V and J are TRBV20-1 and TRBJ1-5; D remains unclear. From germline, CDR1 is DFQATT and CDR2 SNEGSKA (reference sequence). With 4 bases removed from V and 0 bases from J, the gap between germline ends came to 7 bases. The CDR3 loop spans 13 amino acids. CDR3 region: CSATKGSNQPQHF. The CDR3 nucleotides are TGCAGTGCTACAAAGGGTAGCAATCAGCCCCAGCATTTT.

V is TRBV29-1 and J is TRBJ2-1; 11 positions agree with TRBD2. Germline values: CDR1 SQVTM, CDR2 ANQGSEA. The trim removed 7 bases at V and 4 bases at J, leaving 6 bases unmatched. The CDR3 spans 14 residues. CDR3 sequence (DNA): TGCAGCGCTTTAGCGGGGGGGTCTTACAATGAGCAGTTCTTC. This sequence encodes CSALAGGSYNEQFF.

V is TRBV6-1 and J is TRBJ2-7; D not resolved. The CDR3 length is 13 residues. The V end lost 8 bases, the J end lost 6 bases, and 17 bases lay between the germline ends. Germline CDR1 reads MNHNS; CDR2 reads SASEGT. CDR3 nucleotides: TGTGCCAGCGCCACCGGGCCACCTCTCGAGCAGTACTTC. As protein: CASATGPPLEQYF.

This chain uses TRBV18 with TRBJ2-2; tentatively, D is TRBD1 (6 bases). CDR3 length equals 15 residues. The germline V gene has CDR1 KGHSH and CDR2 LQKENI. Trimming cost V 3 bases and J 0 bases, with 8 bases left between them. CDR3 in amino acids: CASSPWTANTGELFF. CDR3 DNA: TGTGCCAGCTCACCGTGGACAGCGAACACCGGGGAGCTGTTTTTT. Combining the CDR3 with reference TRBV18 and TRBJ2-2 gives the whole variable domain NAGVMQNPRHLVRRRGQEARLRCSPMKGHSHVYWYRQLPEEGLKFMVYLQKENIIDESGMPKERFSAEFPKEGPSILRIQQVVRGDSAAYFCASSPWTANTGELFFGEGSRLTVL.

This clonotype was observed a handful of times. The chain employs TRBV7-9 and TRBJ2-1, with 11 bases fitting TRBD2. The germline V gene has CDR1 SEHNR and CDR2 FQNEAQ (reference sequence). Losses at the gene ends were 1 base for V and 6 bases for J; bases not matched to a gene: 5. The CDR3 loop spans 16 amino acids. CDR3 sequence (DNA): TGTGCCAGCAGCTTAGGACTAGCGGGACCTCGCAATGAGCAGTTCTTC. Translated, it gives CASSLGLAGPRNEQFF.